This TCR beta chain derives from a study of blood T cell repertoires in COVID-19. Study-level background: PBMCs, B-cell-depleted T cells, or T cells were the source of the cDNA or gDNA that made up the material.

The table lists this clone with a few counts. This CDR3 has 15 residues. Germline CDR1 and CDR2: SGHAT and FQNNGV. V gave up 4 bases and J gave up 0 bases, with 13 bases separating them. As processed by the authors: Reference gene primer amplification yielded estimated nucleated cell counts. Some clones are missing from TCRdb's copy, which holds only in-frame ones; the method was immunoSEQ multiplex PCR. V and J calls and clone size come straight from that table; D and trimming were deduced from the DNA. The sample yields 90,000 to 150,000 clones, 85% seen once. This TCR came from a man aged 80 or over with acute or convalescent COVID-19. Sequencing was performed on peripheral blood. The chain has TRBV11-2 and TRBJ2-7; D might be TRBD2 (5 bases). CDR3 nucleotide sequence: TGTGCCAGCAGCTCGGACTGGCGAAGCTCCTACGAGCAGTACTTC. It yields the protein CASSSDWRSSYEQYF.